The 32 T cell receptor beta chains below were found in one sample sequenced in a study of blood T cell repertoires in COVID-19. Clones were read by immunoSEQ multiplex PCR, and TCRdb kept only the in-frame ones, dropping some. This table has approximately 350,000 clones, 80% to 90% appearing once. Sequenced material: PBMCs or T cells enriched from blood (not recorded which). These receptors were collected from a man in his late teens or twenties who had recovered from COVID-19.

This chain joins TRBV7-9 and TRBJ2-7; weak D call: TRBD1 (7 bases). Germline loops: CDR1 SEHNR, CDR2 FQNEAQ (reference sequence). Trimming stripped 3 bases from V and 0 bases from J, with 12 bases between. The CDR3 is 15 residues long. The CDR3 DNA is TGTGCCAGCAGCTTTCGGGGGACAGCCTCCTACGAGCAGTACTTC. Translating gives CASSFRGTASYEQYF.

This clone appeared a single time. This chain connects TRBV28 to TRBJ1-2; unclear D gene. The CDR3 runs 15 residues. Trimming cost V 5 bases and J 10 bases, with 23 bases left between them. Germline-derived CDR1 and CDR2 are MDHEN and SYDVKM. CDR3 protein: CASSLPVVGQEVYTF. The DNA of the CDR3 is TGTGCCAGCAGTCTACCCGTAGTGGGTCAGGAAGTCTACACCTTC.

This chain links TRBV7-9 with TRBJ2-5; 9 bases match TRBD1. Germline V gene data show CDR1 as SEHNR and CDR2 as FQNEAQ (reference sequence). The CDR3 extends over 16 amino acids. V shed 5 bases and J 1 base; nucleotides not matched to a gene: 8. DNA of the CDR3: TGTGCCAGCAGCGTACTCCGGGACAGGGTCCAAGAGACCCAGTACTTC. Encoded protein: CASSVLRDRVQETQYF.

The chain couples TRBV19 to TRBJ2-2; 9 bases are shared with TRBD1. Germline V gene sequence: CDR1 LNHDA, CDR2 SQIVND (reference sequence). J gave up 6 bases and V 6 bases, and 2 bases lay outside the gene matches. The CDR3 sequence is 13 residues long. This CDR3 is CASRGQGPGELFF. Written as DNA, the CDR3 is TGTGCCAGTAGAGGACAGGGGCCCGGGGAGCTGTTTTTT. The variable domain in full, completed from reference TRBV19 and TRBJ2-2, reads DGGITQSPKYLFRKEGQNVTLSCEQNLNHDAMYWYRQDPGQGLRLIYYSQIVNDFQKGDIAEGYSVSREKKESFPLTVTSAQKNPTAFYLCASRGQGPGELFFGEGSRLTVL.

V gene TRBV12-5 combines with J gene TRBJ2-7, with D maybe TRBD1 (6 bases). This CDR3 has 13 amino acids. Germline CDR1 and CDR2: LGHNT and FRNRAP. V lost 6 bases to trimming and J lost 2 bases, with 11 bases between them. The CDR3 here is CASGAQGTYEQYF. The CDR3 region has the DNA TGTGCTAGTGGGGCCCAGGGGACCTACGAGCAGTACTTC.

The J gene is TRBJ1-6, the V gene TRBV2; D uncertain. This CDR3 is 13 amino acids long. V was clipped by 2 bases and J by 11 bases, with 10 bases between them. CDR1 SNHLY and CDR2 FYNNEI come from the germline V gene. The CDR3, as DNA: TGTGCCAGCAGTGAAACGAGGGAGGCACCCCTCCACTTT. Amino acid sequence: CASSETREAPLHF.

The chain recombines TRBV7-3 with TRBJ2-3; D is perhaps TRBD2 (6 bases). Germline CDR1 reads SGHTA; CDR2 reads FQGTGA. The CDR3 length is 15 residues. The V and J ends lost 6 bases and 3 bases respectively, with 16 bases between them. CDR3 sequence reads: CASSTWGVTTDTQYF. In nucleotides, the CDR3 is TGTGCCAGCAGTACGTGGGGGGTCACTACAGATACGCAGTATTTT.

The chain employs TRBV7-2 and TRBJ2-7, with D possibly being TRBD2 (5 bases). Trimming left V 4 bases short and J 6 bases short, with 19 bases between. This CDR3 spans 15 amino acids. Germline-derived CDR1 and CDR2 are SGHTA and FQGNSA. CDR3 sequence reads: CASSSSPGVAVEQYF. Here the CDR3 DNA reads TGTGCCAGCAGCTCCTCCCCCGGGGTGGCAGTCGAGCAGTACTTC.

The J gene is TRBJ2-3, the V gene TRBV10-1; D is possibly TRBD2 (6 bases). V lost 0 bases and J lost 3, with 13 bases in between. There are 16 residues in the CDR3. Germline CDR1 and CDR2: WNHNN and SYGVQD (reference sequence). The CDR3 bases are TGCGCCAGCAGTGAGTCGAAGGCGGGGCGGACAGATACGCAGTATTTT. It codes for CASSESKAGRTDTQYF.

The chain recombines TRBV7-2 with TRBJ2-3; 7 bases are a match to TRBD2. Germline trimming cut 5 bases from V and 4 bases from J; bases unmatched to any gene: 9. Germline loops: CDR1 SGHTA, CDR2 FQGNSA. The CDR3 loop spans 15 amino acids. The CDR3: CASSNSLASADTQYF. Here the CDR3 DNA reads TGTGCCAGCAGCAACTCACTAGCGAGCGCAGATACGCAGTATTTT.

The rearrangement uses TRBV7-9 and TRBJ2-5; D is possibly TRBD2 (7 bases). The V end lost 1 base, the J end lost 5 bases, and 14 bases lay between the germline ends. Germline assignment: CDR1 SEHNR and CDR2 FQNEAQ (reference sequence). The CDR3 runs to 15 residues. CDR3 sequence: CASSLGTGGSETQYF. The CDR3, as DNA: TGTGCCAGCAGCTTAGGTACGGGGGGCTCGGAGACCCAGTACTTC.

Here the CDR3 DNA reads TGTGCCAGCAGCCAAGATAGGAGGGGAGGGCCCCCGTACAATGAGCAGTTCTTC. Protein product: CASSQDRRGGPPYNEQFF. V and J are TRBV3-1 (or the pseudogene TRBV3-2) and TRBJ2-1; 7 bases are a match to TRBD2. The CDR3 spans 18 residues. Trimming cost V 0 bases and J 4 bases; bases outside gene matches: 12. Germline V lookup: CDR1 LGHDT, CDR2 YNNKEL (reference sequence).

The V and J genes are TRBV7-3 and TRBJ1-1; 9 bases agree with TRBD1. Trimming at V came to 5 bases and at J to 1 base, leaving 2 bases not matched to a gene. This CDR3 contains 14 residues. Germline CDR1 reads SGHTA; CDR2 reads FQGTGA. CDR3 nucleotide sequence: TGTGCCAGCAGCCCGGGACAGGGGAACACTGAAGCTTTCTTT. Its translation is CASSPGQGNTEAFF.

This chain uses TRBV5-3 with TRBJ2-3; D is perhaps TRBD2 (5 bases). TRBV5-3 has ORF status, its function being uncertain. CDR3 length: 15 residues. The V end lost 4 bases, the J end lost 2 bases, and 14 bases lay between the germline ends. The CDR3 bases are TGTGCCAGAAGCACCCTCTGGCGGGCCACAGATACGCAGTATTTT. Translation gives CARSTLWRATDTQYF.

This clone was observed a single time. This chain connects TRBV9 to TRBJ2-5; D call uncertain. The CDR3 runs to 12 residues. V lost 4 bases to trimming and J lost 1 base, with 5 bases between them. Germline CDR1 and CDR2: SGDLS and YYNGEE. As DNA, the CDR3 is TGTGCCAGCAGCCTACCCCAAGAGACCCAGTACTTC. Protein: CASSLPQETQYF.

This chain connects TRBV5-1 to TRBJ2-1; 7 bases are a match to TRBD2. J lost 8 bases, V lost 4 bases, and 6 bases had no gene match. Germline CDR1 is SGHRS and CDR2 is YFSETQ. This CDR3 is 13 amino acids long. The CDR3 bases are TGCGCCAGCAGCAGGTTTGGGAGGGATGAGCAGTTCTTC. Translated: CASSRFGRDEQFF.

J is TRBJ2-7 and V is TRBV11-2, with 8 bases lining up with TRBD1. V trimming: 7 bases; J trimming: 2 bases; junction bases outside the gene matches: 10. CDR1 is SGHAT, CDR2 FQNNGV, per germline. This CDR3 has 15 amino acids. The CDR3, as DNA: TGTGCCAGCACCACCCCCGGGACAGGAGCCTACGAGCAGTACTTC. Translating gives CASTTPGTGAYEQYF.

This chain connects TRBV2 to TRBJ1-2; no reliable D call. With 0 bases removed from V and 2 bases from J, the gap between germline ends came to 10 bases. Germline assignment: CDR1 SNHLY and CDR2 FYNNEI. This CDR3 spans 15 amino acids. CDR3 sequence: CASSEALGRNYGYTF. The CDR3 DNA is TGTGCCAGCAGTGAAGCGCTCGGCAGGAACTATGGCTACACCTTC.

This clone showed up just once. This chain uses TRBV30 with TRBJ1-3; perhaps TRBD1 as D (5 bases). Per germline, CDR1 GTSNPN and CDR2 SVGIG (reference sequence). The CDR3 is 15 amino acids. This CDR3 is CAGEEGTISGNTIYF. The CDR3 bases are TGTGCGGGGGAGGAAGGGACCATCTCTGGAAACACCATATATTTT. Variable domain in full (rest from reference TRBV30 and TRBJ1-3): SQTIHQWPATLVQPVGSPLSLECTVEGTSNPNLYWYRQAAGRGLQLLFYSVGIGQISSEVPQNLSASRPQDRQFILSSKKLLLSDSGFYLCAGEEGTISGNTIYFGEGSWLTVV.

The CDR3 protein is CASSDPLRTGSEAFF. The CDR3 bases are TGTGCCAGCAGTGACCCTCTTCGGACAGGGTCTGAAGCTTTCTTT. V is TRBV6-1 and J is TRBJ1-1; TRBD1 matches 8 bases. This CDR3 has 15 residues. Losses at the gene ends were 3 bases for V and 6 bases for J; bases not matched to a gene: 9. Germline CDR1 is MNHNS and CDR2 is SASEGT.

The chain is built from TRBV28 and TRBJ2-7; 9 bases agree with TRBD2. The CDR3 consists of 15 residues. Germline V gives CDR1 MDHEN, CDR2 SYDVKM. The V and J ends lost 3 bases and 6 bases, in that order; junction bases with no gene match: 9. CDR3 sequence (DNA): TGTGCCAGCAGTTTGACTAGCGGCAATCGGCGCGAGCAGTACTTC. It translates to CASSLTSGNRREQYF.

The chain couples TRBV5-5 to TRBJ1-1; perhaps TRBD1 as D (6 bases). The germline V and J ends were trimmed by 6 bases and 7 bases, with 16 bases remaining between them. CDR1 SGHKS and CDR2 YYEKEE come from the germline V gene (reference sequence). The CDR3 extends over 13 amino acids. As DNA, the CDR3 is TGTGCCAGCACTCAAACAGGGACCGATGAAGCTTTCTTT. Translation gives CASTQTGTDEAFF.

The chain has TRBV6-5 and TRBJ2-1, with D possibly being TRBD2 (6 bases). Germline V CDR1 and CDR2: MNHEY, SVGAGI. Trimming took off 6 bases at V and 10 bases at J, with 19 bases between the two ends. The CDR3 contains 14 residues. This chain's CDR3 is CASRTTHRGLEQFF. The CDR3 nucleotides read TGTGCCAGCAGAACCACCCATAGGGGACTGGAGCAGTTCTTC.

V gene TRBV4-1 combines with J gene TRBJ1-4; the D gene is possibly TRBD1 (6 bases). V lost 0 bases to trimming and J lost 7 bases, with 15 bases between them. Per germline, CDR1 MGHRA and CDR2 YSYEKL. This CDR3 is 16 amino acids long. CDR3 residues: CASSQDWGLGGEKLFF. In DNA, the CDR3 is TGCGCCAGCAGCCAAGATTGGGGGCTCGGAGGTGAAAAACTGTTTTTT.

This sequence joins TRBV10-3 and TRBJ2-3, with a weak D call TRBD2 (7 bases). V lost 6 bases and J lost 4, with 14 bases in between. Germline lookup yields CDR1 ENHRY and CDR2 SYGVKD. CDR3 length: 14 amino acids. The CDR3 region is CAIRPGGLADTQYF. The CDR3 bases are TGTGCCATCAGGCCCGGGGGGCTGGCAGATACGCAGTATTTT.

V gene TRBV9 combines with J gene TRBJ1-2, with 8 bases matching TRBD1. Trimming took 4 bases from V and 2 from J; bases not matched to a gene: 7. The germline V gene encodes CDR1 SGDLS and CDR2 YYNGEE. The CDR3 length is 15 residues. The CDR3 nucleotides read TGTGCCAGCAGCTCCTCAGGGGGCCACAACTATGGCTACACCTTC. Translation: CASSSSGGHNYGYTF.

This rearrangement joins TRBV28 to TRBJ2-5; D might be TRBD2 (6 bases). Trimming cost V 5 bases and J 5 bases, with 15 bases left between them. This CDR3 is built from 14 residues. Germline CDR1 reads MDHEN; CDR2 reads SYDVKM. The CDR3 DNA sequence: TGTGCCAGCAGTCCCCCCGGGGGAAGGGAGACCCAGTACTTC. Translation: CASSPPGGRETQYF.

V and J are TRBV28 and TRBJ2-2; TRBD1 might be the D (6 bases). Trimming removed 3 bases at V and 5 bases at J, with 13 bases between. The CDR3 loop spans 15 amino acids. Germline CDR1 and CDR2: MDHEN and SYDVKM. The CDR3 is CASSFTGSRTGELFF. The DNA of the CDR3 is TGTGCCAGCAGTTTTACAGGGAGTAGAACCGGGGAGCTGTTTTTT.

This chain uses TRBV28 with TRBJ2-7; the D is unclear. Germline V lookup: CDR1 MDHEN, CDR2 SYDVKM. This CDR3 comprises 13 residues. V was clipped by 3 bases and J by 6 bases, with 12 bases between them. This CDR3 reads CASSFWAPPEQYF. CDR3 nucleotides: TGTGCCAGCAGTTTCTGGGCTCCGCCCGAGCAGTACTTC.

The V call is TRBV19, the J call TRBJ1-4, with 7 bases lining up with TRBD1. This CDR3 comprises 14 residues. The V gene's germline CDR1 is LNHDA and CDR2 SQIVND (reference sequence). After removal of 6 bases from V and 3 bases from J, the junction contained 4 bases not matched to a gene. This CDR3 reads CASSWTGSNEKLFF. CDR3 DNA: TGTGCCAGTAGCTGGACAGGCTCTAATGAAAAACTGTTTTTT.

The V and J genes are TRBV7-6 and TRBJ2-7; 9 bases align to TRBD2. After removal of 2 bases from V and 6 bases from J, the junction contained 8 bases not matched to a gene. This CDR3 contains 15 residues. CDR1 and CDR2 from the germline V gene are SGHVS and FNYEAQ. The CDR3 coding sequence is TGTGCCAGCAGCTTATCGCGGGAGGGCCGTCTCGAGCAGTACTTC. Residues: CASSLSREGRLEQYF.

The chain has TRBV5-1 and TRBJ1-5; weak D call: TRBD1 (5 bases). The CDR3 spans 13 residues. V dropped 5 bases and J dropped 3 bases, with 9 bases sitting between them. Germline V gene sequence: CDR1 SGHRS, CDR2 YFSETQ. For the CDR3, the DNA is TGCGCCAGCAGTCGGGGGGACAATCAGCCCCAGCATTTT. This encodes CASSRGDNQPQHF.